This passage covers 21 T cell receptor beta chains from one sample sequenced in a study of T cells in Graves' hyperthyroidism and ophthalmopathy. TCR beta CDR3 region amplification was performed from RNA transcripts. The HTBI primer set was used in a first-round RT-PCR of the TCR CDR3. TCRdb re-called the multiplex PCR reads through MiXCR, storing one row per CDR3 protein. The sample has about 840,000 distinct CDR3 sequences, approximately 40% seen once. Sequenced material: blood. These receptors originate from a man younger than 30 with Graves' hyperthyroidism.

This clonotype showed up many times. The V and J genes are TRBV15 and TRBJ1-1; the D is unclear. V was shortened by 0 bases and J by 0 bases, with 11 bases between the two germline ends. The V gene's germline CDR1 is LNHNV and CDR2 YYDKDF (reference sequence). The length of the CDR3 is 16 residues. The CDR3 region is CATSRELDSMNTEAFF. The DNA of the CDR3 is TGTGCCACCAGCAGAGAGTTGGACTCTATGAACACTGAAGCTTTCTTT. The full variable domain, its missing parts supplied by reference TRBV15 and TRBJ1-1, is DAMVIQNPRYQVTQFGKPVTLSCSQTLNHNVMYWYQQKSSQAPKLLFHYYDKDFNNEADTPDNFQSRRPNTSFCFLDIRSPGLGDTAMYLCATSRELDSMNTEAFFGQGTRLTVV.

This chain links TRBV6-2 or TRBV6-3 with TRBJ1-3; TRBD1 aligns across 7 bases. Germline CDR1 reads MNHEY; CDR2 reads SVGEGT. CDR3 length: 17 residues. V lost 5 bases and J lost 0; bases outside the gene matches: 10. The CDR3 reads CASSLGDRPGSGNTIYF. DNA of the CDR3: TGTGCCAGCAGTCTGGGGGACAGACCCGGCTCTGGAAACACCATATATTTT.

A note on this clonotype: Compared with germline, one end of the junction differs, possibly owing to a read error. V usage is TRBV19 and J usage is TRBJ2-7; perhaps TRBD2 as D (6 bases). The CDR3 runs 13 residues. The germline V gene has CDR1 LNHDA and CDR2 SQIVND (reference sequence). This chain's CDR3 is CASSIDWGGELYF. CDR3 sequence (DNA): TGTGCCAGTAGTATAGACTGGGGCGGGGAGCTGTACTTC.

CDR3 in DNA: TGTGCCAGCAGCCGAATGGGGGCGCGTGGAGCTGGAAACACCATATATTTT. Translating gives CASSRMGARGAGNTIYF. This chain links TRBV7-2 with TRBJ1-3, with D possibly being TRBD1 (6 bases). V gave up 5 bases and J gave up 2 bases, with 19 bases separating them. The CDR3 is 17 amino acids. Germline V CDR1 and CDR2: SGHTA, FQGNSA.

This clonotype has more than one count but fewer than ten. This chain links TRBV15 with TRBJ1-5, with a weak D call TRBD1 (5 bases). The CDR3 spans 18 residues. Per the germline V gene, CDR1 is LNHNV and CDR2 is YYDKDF (reference sequence). The V gene lost 10 bases and the J gene lost 0 bases, with 25 bases spanning the gap. The CDR3 here is CASSITGDPLYSNQPQHF. The CDR3 region has the DNA TGTGCCAGTAGTATAACCGGGGACCCGCTTTATAGCAATCAGCCCCAGCATTTT.

This clonotype has a count of ten or more. The rearrangement links TRBV10-3 to TRBJ1-3; D not resolved. The V and J ends lost 7 bases and 4 bases respectively, with 8 bases between them. CDR1 is ENHRY and CDR2 is SYGVKD in the germline V gene. The CDR3 runs to 12 residues. CDR3 DNA sequence: TGTGCCATCAACGTAGGGGGAAACACCATATATTTT. The encoded protein is CAINVGGNTIYF.

CDR3 DNA sequence: TGTGCCAGCAGGCCGACGGGTGGGGATGGCTACACCTTC. Translating gives CASRPTGGDGYTF. This chain uses TRBV6-6 with TRBJ1-2; D is uncertain. Per germline, CDR1 MNHNY and CDR2 SVGAGI (reference sequence). This CDR3 is 13 amino acids long. V dropped 6 bases and J dropped 6 bases, with 14 bases sitting between them.

Of note for this clonotype: The final CDR3 position lacks the conserved phenylalanine or tryptophan, pointing to a likely read error. The chain links TRBV6-1 to TRBJ1-1; D gene ambiguous. The CDR3 sequence is 13 residues long. Trimming stripped 7 bases from V and 1 base from J, with 10 bases between. Per the germline V gene, CDR1 is MNHNS and CDR2 is SASEGT. The CDR3 DNA reads as TGTGCCAGCACCAGACCCCAGAACACTGAAGCTTTCTCT. Its protein product is CASTRPQNTEAFS.

This chain links TRBV29-1 with TRBJ1-1, with D perhaps TRBD1 (5 bases). Germline V gene data show CDR1 as SQVTM and CDR2 as ANQGSEA. CDR3 size: 9 residues. V gave up 7 bases and J gave up 11 bases, with 11 bases separating them. The CDR3 coding sequence is TGCAGCGCCGGGGACTATGCTTTCTTT. Its translation: CSAGDYAFF.

A few counts support this clonotype. V usage is TRBV7-3 and J usage is TRBJ1-5; D is unclear. Between the trimmed V and J ends, which lost 3 bases and 0 bases, there was a span of 12 bases. Germline CDR1 is SGHTA and CDR2 is FQGTGA. CDR3 length: 16 amino acids. The chain's CDR3 is CASSFREDISNQPQHF. DNA of the CDR3: TGTGCCAGCAGCTTTCGGGAAGACATTAGCAATCAGCCCCAGCATTTT.

Details on this clonotype: With a much larger clone just one base away, this may be a read error. The rearrangement links TRBV9 to TRBJ2-2, with no clear D. V lost 0 bases, J lost 12 bases, and 12 bases lay in between. The CDR3 runs to 13 residues. The germline CDR1 and CDR2 sequences are SGDLS and YYNGEE. The CDR3 DNA reads as TGTGCCAGCAGCGTAGCTCGTTCTGGGAAGCTGTTTTTT. Protein: CASSVARSGKLFF.

The chain uses TRBV2 and TRBJ2-7; 12 bases map to TRBD2. The germline gives CDR1 SNHLY, CDR2 FYNNEI. Unmatched junction bases numbered 3, after V lost 1 base and J lost 5 bases. The CDR3 loop spans 15 amino acids. The CDR3 DNA reads as TGTGCCAGCAGTGAAGGACTAGCGGGAGTCAACGAGCAGTACTTC. This sequence encodes CASSEGLAGVNEQYF.

The table lists this clonotype with a count of one. Its ends do not fully match the called genes, so a read error is possible. V and J are TRBV15 and TRBJ2-2; 8 nucleotides match TRBD2. The CDR3 is 15 residues long. CDR1 and CDR2 (germline): LNHNV, YYDKDF (reference sequence). Here the CDR3 reads CATSGDGGVTGELFF. The DNA for the CDR3 is TGTGCCACCAGCGGAGACGGGGGGGTCACCGGGGAGCTGTTTTTT.

CDR3 residues: CSAGTGGFF. The CDR3 DNA reads TGCAGCGCTGGGACTGGAGGTTTCTTT. The chain carries TRBV29-1 and TRBJ1-1; D may be TRBD1 (5 bases). The CDR3 length is 9 residues. CDR1 is SQVTM, CDR2 ANQGSEA, per germline. The V end lost 7 bases, the J end lost 13 bases, and 13 bases lay between the germline ends. Drawing the rest from reference TRBV29-1 and TRBJ1-1, the complete variable domain is SAVISQKPSRDICQRGTSLTIQCQVDSQVTMMFWYRQQPGQSLTLIATANQGSEATYESGFVIDKFPISRPNLTFSTLTVSNMSPEDSSIYLCSAGTGGFFGQGTRLTVV.

The sample holds a few counts of this clonotype. This chain connects TRBV5-1 to TRBJ1-3, with a possible D match to TRBD1 (5 bases). This CDR3 comprises 18 residues. Germline V gene data show CDR1 as SGHRS and CDR2 as YFSETQ. V was shortened by 4 bases and J by 4 bases, with 24 bases between the two germline ends. The CDR3 loop reads CASSPDTGNEDSGNTIYF. CDR3 nucleotide sequence: TGCGCCAGCAGCCCGGACACGGGCAACGAGGATTCGGGAAACACCATATATTTT.

In this sample, this clonotype turned up a few times. The chain links TRBV7-8 to TRBJ2-5; D is unclear. In germline, CDR1 is SGHVS, CDR2 FQNEAQ. The CDR3 has 14 residues. V dropped 4 bases and J dropped 5 bases, with 14 bases sitting between them. CDR3: CASSSFGPRETQYF. CDR3 DNA: TGTGCCAGCAGCTCCTTTGGCCCGAGGGAGACCCAGTACTTC.

The sample holds one count of this clonotype. The V call is TRBV29-1, the J call TRBJ2-5; 11 bases match TRBD2. CDR1 is SQVTM, CDR2 ANQGSEA, per germline. Trimming at V came to 2 bases and at J to 7 bases, leaving 9 bases not matched to a gene. The CDR3 covers 15 residues. The CDR3 bases are TGCAGCGTTGAACTAGGGACTAGCGGCCAACGGACCCAGTACTTC. It translates to CSVELGTSGQRTQYF.

This clonotype turned up a few times. The genes are TRBV7-2 and TRBJ1-3; D remains ambiguous. The V end was cut by 7 bases, the J end by 0 bases, with 16 bases between. Germline loops: CDR1 SGHTA, CDR2 FQGNSA. The CDR3 is made up of 16 amino acids. The CDR3 DNA is TGTGCCAGCATCCGCGACGGAACTAACTCTGGAAACACCATATATTTT. Protein sequence: CASIRDGTNSGNTIYF.

Of note for this clonotype: One base away lies a much larger clone, so this may be a sequencing read error. The chain links TRBV10-3 to TRBJ1-5, with 7 positions matching TRBD1. The length of the CDR3 is 14 residues. Looked up from germline, CDR1 is ENHRY and CDR2 is SYGVKD. The CDR3 loop is CAISTGNDNQSQHF. CDR3 nucleotide sequence: TGTGCCATTTCGACAGGGAACGACAATCAGTCCCAGCATTTT.

The chain uses TRBV5-1 and TRBJ1-1, with TRBD1 as a possible D gene (6 bases). The V end lost 3 bases, the J end lost 3 bases, and 12 bases lay between the germline ends. CDR3 length equals 14 residues. From germline, CDR1 is SGHRS and CDR2 YFSETQ. The CDR3 is CASSSGVLDTEAFF. The CDR3 DNA follows: TGCGCCAGCAGCTCAGGGGTGCTGGACACTGAAGCTTTCTTT.

The V and J genes are TRBV2 and TRBJ1-2; 10 positions match TRBD1. The J segment lost 4 bases and the V segment lost 5 bases, leaving 13 bases of the junction unmatched. Germline assignment: CDR1 SNHLY and CDR2 FYNNEI. The CDR3 totals 17 residues. CDR3 loop: CASSFGQGEGPAYGYTF. In nucleotides, the CDR3 is TGTGCCAGCAGTTTCGGACAGGGGGAAGGGCCTGCCTATGGCTACACCTTC. The entire variable domain, with the rest obtained from reference TRBV2 and TRBJ1-2, is as follows: EPEVTQTPSHQVTQMGQEVILRCVPISNHLYFYWYRQILGQKVEFLVSFYNNEISEKSEIFDDQFSVERPDGSNFTLKIRSTKLEDSAMYFCASSFGQGEGPAYGYTFGSGTRLTVV.